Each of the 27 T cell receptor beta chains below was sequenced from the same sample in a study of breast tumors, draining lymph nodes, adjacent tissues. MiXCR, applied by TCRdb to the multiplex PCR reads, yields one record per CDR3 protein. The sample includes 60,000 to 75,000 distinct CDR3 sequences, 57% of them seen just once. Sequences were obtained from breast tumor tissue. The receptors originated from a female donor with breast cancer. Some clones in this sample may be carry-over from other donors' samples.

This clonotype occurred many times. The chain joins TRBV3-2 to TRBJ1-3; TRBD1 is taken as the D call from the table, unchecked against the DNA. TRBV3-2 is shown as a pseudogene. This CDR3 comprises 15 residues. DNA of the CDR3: TGTGCCAGGTTATACAGGGGCTGTAGTGGAAACACCATATATTTT. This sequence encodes CARLYRGCSGNTIYF.

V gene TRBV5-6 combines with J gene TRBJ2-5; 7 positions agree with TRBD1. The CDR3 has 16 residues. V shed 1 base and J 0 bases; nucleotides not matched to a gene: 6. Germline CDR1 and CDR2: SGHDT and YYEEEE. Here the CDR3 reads CASSLSMGTDQETQYF. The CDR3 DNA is TGTGCCAGCAGCTTGTCTATGGGGACAGACCAAGAGACCCAGTACTTC. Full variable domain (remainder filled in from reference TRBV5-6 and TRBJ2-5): DAGVTQSPTHLIKTRGQQVTLRCSPKSGHDTVSWYQQALGQGPQFIFQYYEEEERQRGNFPDRFSGHQFPNYSSELNVNALLLGDSALYLCASSLSMGTDQETQYFGPGTRLLVL.

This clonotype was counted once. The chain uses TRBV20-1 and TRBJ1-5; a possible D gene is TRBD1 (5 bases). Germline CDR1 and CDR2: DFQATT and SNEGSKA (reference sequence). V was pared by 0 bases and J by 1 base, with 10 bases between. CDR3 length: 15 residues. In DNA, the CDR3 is TGCAGTGCTAGAGATCTCCAGGGCAGCAATCAGCCCCAGCATTTT. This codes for CSARDLQGSNQPQHF.

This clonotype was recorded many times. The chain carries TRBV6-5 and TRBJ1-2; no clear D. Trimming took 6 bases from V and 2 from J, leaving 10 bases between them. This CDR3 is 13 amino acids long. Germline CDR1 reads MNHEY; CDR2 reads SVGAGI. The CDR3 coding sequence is TGTGCCAGCAGAACGGGAGAAAACTATGGCTACACCTTC. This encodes CASRTGENYGYTF.

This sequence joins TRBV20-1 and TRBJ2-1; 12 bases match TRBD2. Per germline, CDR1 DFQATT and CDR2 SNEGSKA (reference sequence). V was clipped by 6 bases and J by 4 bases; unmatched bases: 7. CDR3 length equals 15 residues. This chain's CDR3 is CSAPPTSGGYNEQFF. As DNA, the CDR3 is TGCAGTGCACCCCCGACTAGCGGGGGTTACAATGAGCAGTTCTTC.

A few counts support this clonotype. The CDR3 DNA follows: TGCAGTGCTAGAGATGCGGGAGGGCCCTACGAGCAGTACTTC. This codes for CSARDAGGPYEQYF. The V gene is TRBV20-1, the J gene TRBJ2-7, with 9 bases that match TRBD2. CDR3 length: 14 amino acids. J was trimmed by 2 bases and V by 0 bases; bases with no gene match: 2. Germline assignment: CDR1 DFQATT and CDR2 SNEGSKA (reference sequence).

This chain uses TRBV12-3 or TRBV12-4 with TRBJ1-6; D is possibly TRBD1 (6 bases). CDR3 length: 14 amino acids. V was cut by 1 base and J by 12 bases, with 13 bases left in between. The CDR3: CASSLGGAGEPLHF. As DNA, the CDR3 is TGTGCCAGCAGTTTAGGGGGGGCGGGGGAACCCCTCCACTTT.

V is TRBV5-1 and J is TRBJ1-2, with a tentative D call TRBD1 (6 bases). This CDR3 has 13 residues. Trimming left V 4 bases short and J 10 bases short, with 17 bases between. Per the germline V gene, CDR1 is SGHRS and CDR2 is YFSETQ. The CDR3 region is CASSPRDTRDYTF. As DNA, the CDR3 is TGCGCCAGCAGCCCCCGGGACACAAGGGACTACACCTTC.

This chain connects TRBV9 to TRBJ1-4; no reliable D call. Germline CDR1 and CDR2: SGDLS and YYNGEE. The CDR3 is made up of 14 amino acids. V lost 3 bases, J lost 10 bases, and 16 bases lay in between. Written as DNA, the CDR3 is TGTGCCAGCAGCGCCCAACTTAACTCTGGAAAACTGTTTTTT. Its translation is CASSAQLNSGKLFF.

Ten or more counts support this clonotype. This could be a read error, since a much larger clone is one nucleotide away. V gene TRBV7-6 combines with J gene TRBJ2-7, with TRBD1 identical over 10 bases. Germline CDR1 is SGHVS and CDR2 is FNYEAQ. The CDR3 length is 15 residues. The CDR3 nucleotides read TGTGCCAGCAGCTCCCGGGACAGGGGTGCCTACGAGCAGCACTTC. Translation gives CASSSRDRGAYEQHF.

CDR3 in DNA: TGTGCCAGCAGTTTCTTCAGTAGACTGTTTTTT. Translating gives CASSFFSRLFF. V gene TRBV2 combines with J gene TRBJ1-4; D call uncertain. Trimming cost V 5 bases and J 13 bases, with 11 bases left between them. Germline V gene sequence: CDR1 SNHLY, CDR2 FYNNEI. This CDR3 has 11 amino acids.

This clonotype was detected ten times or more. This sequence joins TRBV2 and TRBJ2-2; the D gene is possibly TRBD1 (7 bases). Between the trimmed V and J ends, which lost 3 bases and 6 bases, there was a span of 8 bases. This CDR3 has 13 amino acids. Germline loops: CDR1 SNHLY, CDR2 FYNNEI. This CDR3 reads CASSDRGAGELFF. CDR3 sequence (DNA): TGTGCCAGCAGTGACAGGGGGGCCGGGGAGCTGTTTTTT.

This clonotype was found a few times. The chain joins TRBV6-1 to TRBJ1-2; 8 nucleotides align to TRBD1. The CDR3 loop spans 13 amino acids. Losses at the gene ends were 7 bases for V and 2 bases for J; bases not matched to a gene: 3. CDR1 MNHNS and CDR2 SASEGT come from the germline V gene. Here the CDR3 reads CASMRQGNYGYTF. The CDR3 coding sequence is TGTGCCAGCATGCGACAGGGGAACTATGGCTACACCTTC.

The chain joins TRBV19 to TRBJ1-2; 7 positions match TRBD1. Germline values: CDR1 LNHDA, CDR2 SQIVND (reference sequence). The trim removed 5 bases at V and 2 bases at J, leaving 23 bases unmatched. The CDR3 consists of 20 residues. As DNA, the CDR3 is TGTGCCAGTAGTTCCGACAGGGCAGTGGGTACCTACGCACAAAACTATGGCTACACCTTC. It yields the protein CASSSDRAVGTYAQNYGYTF.

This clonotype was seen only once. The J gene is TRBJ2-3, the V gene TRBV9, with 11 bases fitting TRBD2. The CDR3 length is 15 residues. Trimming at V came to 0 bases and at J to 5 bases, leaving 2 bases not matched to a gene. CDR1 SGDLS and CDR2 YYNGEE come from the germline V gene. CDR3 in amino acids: CASSVVAGGQDTQYF. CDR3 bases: TGTGCCAGCAGCGTAGTAGCGGGGGGGCAAGATACGCAGTATTTT.

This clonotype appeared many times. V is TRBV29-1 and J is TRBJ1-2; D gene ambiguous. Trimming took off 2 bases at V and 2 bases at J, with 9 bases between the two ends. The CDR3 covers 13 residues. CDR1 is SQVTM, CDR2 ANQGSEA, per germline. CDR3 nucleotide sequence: TGCAGCGTTGAAAACGGCAGGAACTATGGCTACACCTTC. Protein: CSVENGRNYGYTF.

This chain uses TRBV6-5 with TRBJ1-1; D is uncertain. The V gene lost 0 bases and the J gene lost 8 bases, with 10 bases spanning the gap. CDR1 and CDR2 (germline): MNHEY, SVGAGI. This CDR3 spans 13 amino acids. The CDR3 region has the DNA TGTGCCAGCAGTTACTCGAGGGCAAGAGAAGCTTTCTTT. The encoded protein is CASSYSRAREAFF.

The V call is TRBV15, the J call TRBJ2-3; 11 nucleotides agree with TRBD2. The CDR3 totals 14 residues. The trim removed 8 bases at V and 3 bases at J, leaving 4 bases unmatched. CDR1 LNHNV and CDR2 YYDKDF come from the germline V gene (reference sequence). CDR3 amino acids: CATSGLAVTDTQYF. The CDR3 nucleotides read TGTGCCACCTCGGGACTAGCGGTGACAGATACGCAGTATTTT. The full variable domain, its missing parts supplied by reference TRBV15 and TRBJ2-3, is DAMVIQNPRYQVTQFGKPVTLSCSQTLNHNVMYWYQQKSSQAPKLLFHYYDKDFNNEADTPDNFQSRRPNTSFCFLDIRSPGLGDTAMYLCATSGLAVTDTQYFGPGTRLTVL.

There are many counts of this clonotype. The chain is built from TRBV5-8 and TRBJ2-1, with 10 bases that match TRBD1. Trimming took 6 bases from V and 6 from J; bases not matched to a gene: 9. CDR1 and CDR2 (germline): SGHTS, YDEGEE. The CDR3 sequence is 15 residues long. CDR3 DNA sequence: TGTGCCAGCACCCCTGGGGGGACAGGGGTCAATGAGCAGTTCTTC. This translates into CASTPGGTGVNEQFF.

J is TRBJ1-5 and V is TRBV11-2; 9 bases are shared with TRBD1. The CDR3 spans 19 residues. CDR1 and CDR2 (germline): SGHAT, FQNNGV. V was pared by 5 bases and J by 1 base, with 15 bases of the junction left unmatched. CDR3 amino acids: CASSPPRTGVGRSNQPQHF. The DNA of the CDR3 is TGTGCCAGCAGCCCTCCCCGGACAGGGGTGGGAAGGAGCAATCAGCCCCAGCATTTT.

The CDR3 coding sequence is TGCGCCAGCGGTCGGACTAGCGGGGGGGCCAGGGAGACCCAGTACTTC. Translation gives CASGRTSGGARETQYF. This chain joins TRBV5-1 and TRBJ2-5, with 15 bases fitting TRBD2. Trimming removed 7 bases from V and 5 bases from J; junction bases left unmatched: 9. The CDR3 has 16 amino acids. Germline V gene lookup returns CDR1 SGHRS and CDR2 YFSETQ.

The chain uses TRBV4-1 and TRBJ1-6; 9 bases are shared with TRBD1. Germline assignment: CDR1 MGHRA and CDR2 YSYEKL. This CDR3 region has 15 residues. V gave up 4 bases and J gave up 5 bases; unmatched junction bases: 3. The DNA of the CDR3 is TGCGCCAGCAGCCTACGACAGGGGGATAATTCACCCCTCCACTTT. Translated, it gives CASSLRQGDNSPLHF.

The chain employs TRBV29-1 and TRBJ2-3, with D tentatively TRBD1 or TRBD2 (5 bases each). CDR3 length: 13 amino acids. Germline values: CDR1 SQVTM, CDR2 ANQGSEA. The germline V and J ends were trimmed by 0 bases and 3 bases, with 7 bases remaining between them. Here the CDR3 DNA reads TGCAGCGTTGAAGAGGGGGATACAGATACGCAGTATTTT. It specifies CSVEEGDTDTQYF.

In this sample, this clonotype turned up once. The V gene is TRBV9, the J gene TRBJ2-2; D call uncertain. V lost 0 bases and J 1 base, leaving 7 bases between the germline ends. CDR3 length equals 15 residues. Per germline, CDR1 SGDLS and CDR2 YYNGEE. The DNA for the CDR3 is TGTGCCAGCAGCGTAGGACAACAGAACACCGGGGAGCTGTTTTTT. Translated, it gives CASSVGQQNTGELFF.

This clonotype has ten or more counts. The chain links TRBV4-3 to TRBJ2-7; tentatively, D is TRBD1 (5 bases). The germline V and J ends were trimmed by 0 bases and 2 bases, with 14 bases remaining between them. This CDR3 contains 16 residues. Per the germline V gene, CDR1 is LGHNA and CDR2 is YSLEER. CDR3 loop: CASSQDVATAAYEQYF. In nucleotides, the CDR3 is TGCGCCAGCAGCCAAGATGTGGCGACAGCCGCCTACGAGCAGTACTTC.

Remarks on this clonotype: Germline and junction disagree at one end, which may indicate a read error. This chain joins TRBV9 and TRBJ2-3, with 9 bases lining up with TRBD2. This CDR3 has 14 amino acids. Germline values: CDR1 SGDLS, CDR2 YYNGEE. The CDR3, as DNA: TGTGGCAGCACAGTAGCGGGGGTAGGAGATACGCAGTATTTT. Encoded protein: CGSTVAGVGDTQYF. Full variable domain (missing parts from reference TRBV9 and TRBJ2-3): DSGVTQTPKHLITATGQRVTLRCSPRSGDLSVYWYQQSLDQGLQFLIQYYNGEERAKGNILERFSAQQFPDLHSELNLSSLELGDSALYFCGSTVAGVGDTQYFGPGTRLTVL.

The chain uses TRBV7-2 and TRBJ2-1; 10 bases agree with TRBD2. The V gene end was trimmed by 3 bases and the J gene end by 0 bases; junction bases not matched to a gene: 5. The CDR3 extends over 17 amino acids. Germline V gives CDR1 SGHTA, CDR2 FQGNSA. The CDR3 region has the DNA TGTGCCAGCAGCTTCACCTCTAGCGGGAGCTCCTACAATGAGCAGTTCTTC. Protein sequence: CASSFTSSGSSYNEQFF.